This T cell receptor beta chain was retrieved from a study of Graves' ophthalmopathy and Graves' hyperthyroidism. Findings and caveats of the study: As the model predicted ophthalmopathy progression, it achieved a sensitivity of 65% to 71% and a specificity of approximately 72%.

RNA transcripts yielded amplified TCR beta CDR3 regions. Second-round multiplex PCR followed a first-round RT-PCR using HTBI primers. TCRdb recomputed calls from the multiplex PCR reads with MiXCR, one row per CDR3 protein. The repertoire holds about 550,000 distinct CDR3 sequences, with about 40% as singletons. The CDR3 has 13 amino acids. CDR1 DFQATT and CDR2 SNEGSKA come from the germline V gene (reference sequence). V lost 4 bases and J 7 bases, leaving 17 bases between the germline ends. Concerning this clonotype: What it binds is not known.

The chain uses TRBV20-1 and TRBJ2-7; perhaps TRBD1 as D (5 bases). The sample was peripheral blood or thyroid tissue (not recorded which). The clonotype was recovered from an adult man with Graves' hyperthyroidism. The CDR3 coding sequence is TGCAGTGCTAAGGACAAGCGACACTGGGAGCAGTACTTC. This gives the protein CSAKDKRHWEQYF.